Below, one TCR beta chain is given with its context. What it binds is unknown. Construction of TCR beta libraries relied on iRepertoire HTBI primers and on Arm-PCR targeting CDR3 regions. TCRdb re-called the multiplex PCR reads with MiXCR, one entry per CDR3 protein. The profile shows a few hundred thousand distinct CDR3 sequences, 15% to 20% of them singletons. The sample originates from a study of regulatory T cells in long-lasting Graves disease. The study, taken as a whole, reports: Newly diagnosed patients had higher TCR diversity than persistent Graves' patients did.

Germline CDR1 reads DFQATT; CDR2 reads SNEGSKA (reference sequence). With 1 base removed from V and 5 bases from J, the gap between germline ends came to 11 bases. This CDR3 is 13 amino acids long. Time point indicated: newly diagnosed GD, antithyroid drugs for less than 3 months. After RNA was extracted from PBMCs, the TCR library was made from it. These data were also reused for a study on T cells in Graves' hyperthyroidism and ophthalmopathy. That work contributes: First-round RT-PCR targeting the TCR CDR3 was performed with the HTBI primer set.

The TCR sequence derives from a woman aged 18-29 years with Graves disease. The genes are TRBV20-1 and TRBJ2-5; tentatively, D is TRBD2 (6 bases). The sample here was peripheral blood mononuclear cells (PBMCs), taken at new diagnosis, from a patient treated with antithyroid drugs. CDR3: CSARGWGRETQYF. The CDR3 DNA sequence: TGCAGTGCTAGAGGGTGGGGGAGGGAGACCCAGTACTTC.